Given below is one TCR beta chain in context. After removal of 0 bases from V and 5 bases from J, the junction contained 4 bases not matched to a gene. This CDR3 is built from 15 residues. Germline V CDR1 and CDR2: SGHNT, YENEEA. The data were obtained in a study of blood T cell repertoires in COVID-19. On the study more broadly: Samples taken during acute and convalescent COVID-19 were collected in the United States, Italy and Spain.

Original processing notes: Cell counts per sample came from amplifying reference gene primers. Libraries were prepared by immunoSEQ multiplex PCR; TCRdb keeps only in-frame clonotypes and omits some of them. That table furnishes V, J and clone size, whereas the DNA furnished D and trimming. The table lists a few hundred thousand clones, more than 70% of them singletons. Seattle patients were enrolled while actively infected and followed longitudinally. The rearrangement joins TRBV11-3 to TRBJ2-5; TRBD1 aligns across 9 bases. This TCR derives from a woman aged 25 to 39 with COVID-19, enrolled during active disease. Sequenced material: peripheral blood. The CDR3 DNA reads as TGTGCCAGCAGCTTAGATGGGACAGGGCCGGAGACCCAGTACTTC. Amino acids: CASSLDGTGPETQYF.